Below, 21 T cell receptor beta chains from the same sample are listed, as sequenced in a study of blood T cells in healthy people across ages. Primed by a sample-barcoded 5' primer and a J-beta primer mix, a second PCR proceeded for 7 to 11 cycles. From the 5' RACE reads, TCRdb called clonotypes with MiXCR, one entry per CDR3 protein. The sample contains approximately 1,000,000 distinct CDR3 sequences, under 55% of which appear only once. Material for sequencing was blood. The source of these receptors is a woman aged 55-69 years in good health.

This clonotype was detected only once. The chain couples TRBV29-1 to TRBJ2-5, with 16 bases that match TRBD2. CDR1 is SQVTM and CDR2 is ANQGSEA in the germline V gene. J gave up 11 bases and V 6 bases, and 27 bases lay outside the gene matches. This CDR3 region has 20 residues. As DNA, the CDR3 is TGCAGCGTGGTTCCAGTAGGGACTAGCGGGAGGGCCACGGGGTACAATGAGCAGTACTTC. It encodes CSVVPVGTSGRATGYNEQYF. The full variable domain, completed using reference TRBV29-1 and TRBJ2-5, is SAVISQKPSRDICQRGTSLTIQCQVDSQVTMMFWYRQQPGQSLTLIATANQGSEATYESGFVIDKFPISRPNLTFSTLTVSNMSPEDSSIYLCSVVPVGTSGRATGYNEQYFGPGTRLLVL.

This clonotype was detected many times. The rearrangement links TRBV29-1 to TRBJ2-3; 10 bases line up with TRBD2. CDR1 is SQVTM and CDR2 is ANQGSEA in the germline V gene. The J segment lost 1 base and the V segment lost 4 bases, leaving 2 bases of the junction unmatched. CDR3 length: 14 amino acids. The CDR3 region has the DNA TGCAGCGTTGCTAGCGGGAGTCGCACAGATACGCAGTATTTT. Translation: CSVASGSRTDTQYF.

The chain employs TRBV6-1 and TRBJ2-1; perhaps TRBD2 as D (6 bases). Germline V gene sequence: CDR1 MNHNS, CDR2 SASEGT. This CDR3 has 16 amino acids. Trimming cost V 6 bases and J 4 bases, with 19 bases left between them. This CDR3 is CASSPEGGGPYNEQFF. The CDR3 DNA follows: TGTGCCAGCAGCCCAGAGGGAGGAGGCCCTTACAATGAGCAGTTCTTC.

The table lists this clonotype with a few counts. The CDR3 DNA reads as TGTGCCAGCGGCAATAGCGGGAGGTCGTACGAGCAGTACTTC. As protein: CASGNSGRSYEQYF. The V gene is TRBV12-3 or TRBV12-4, the J gene TRBJ2-7, with 10 bases matching TRBD2. Trimming took 8 bases from V and 4 from J; bases not matched to a gene: 8. This CDR3 comprises 14 residues.

The chain couples TRBV4-1 to TRBJ2-5; tentatively, D is TRBD1 (7 bases). V lost 0 bases, J lost 11 bases, and 19 bases lay in between. The germline V gene encodes CDR1 MGHRA and CDR2 YSYEKL. The CDR3 is 15 residues long. The CDR3, as DNA: TGCGCCAGCAGCCAAGATCTCAGGGGGGCTAGTGAGCAGTACTTC. It yields the protein CASSQDLRGASEQYF.

Comments on this clonotype: An end of the junction does not agree with germline; a read error may underlie this. The chain combines TRBV7-3 with TRBJ2-3; 12 bases agree with TRBD2. CDR1 and CDR2 (germline): SGHTA, FQGTGA. CDR3 length equals 15 residues. Here the CDR3 reads CTSSFTTSGSDTQYF. CDR3 bases: TGTACCAGCAGTTTCACGACTAGCGGGAGTGATACGCAGTATTTT.

This chain connects TRBV20-1 to TRBJ2-3; unclear D gene. This CDR3 region has 12 residues. V was trimmed by 4 bases and J by 3 bases, leaving 8 bases between them. From germline, CDR1 is DFQATT and CDR2 SNEGSKA (reference sequence). The CDR3 DNA reads as TGCAGTGCTAACATAATTACAGATACGCAGTATTTT. The encoded protein is CSANIITDTQYF.

The chain combines TRBV7-9 with TRBJ2-2; no firm D call. The CDR3 spans 12 residues. Trimming removed 6 bases from V and 5 bases from J, with 7 bases in between. CDR1 and CDR2 (germline): SEHNR, FQNEAQ (reference sequence). The DNA for the CDR3 is TGTGCCAGCAGGCTCGGGACCGGGGAGCTGTTTTTT. Translating gives CASRLGTGELFF.

The gene calls are TRBV9 and TRBJ2-1; 8 bases are shared with TRBD1. Germline loops: CDR1 SGDLS, CDR2 YYNGEE. V dropped 4 bases and J dropped 4; count of bases not matched to a gene: 4. This CDR3 is 14 amino acids long. The CDR3 protein is CASSTQGVYNEQFF. The CDR3 region has the DNA TGTGCCAGCAGCACACAGGGGGTTTACAATGAGCAGTTCTTC.

The genes are TRBV30 and TRBJ2-7; possible D gene TRBD2, 5 bases. The tail of the sequence fits TRBJ2-5 better, so the J call may be wrong. CDR3 size: 13 residues. The germline gives CDR1 GTSNPN, CDR2 SVGIG (reference sequence). CDR3 protein: CAWGPDSAETQYF. The CDR3 coding sequence is TGTGCCTGGGGACCGGACTCTGCGGAGACCCAGTACTTC.

This clonotype has more than one count but fewer than ten. This chain connects TRBV6-5 to TRBJ1-2, with D uncertain. Germline V CDR1 and CDR2: MNHEY, SVGAGI. V shed 11 bases and J shed 7 bases, with 14 bases lying between them. This CDR3 is 11 amino acids long. CDR3 region: CAVVSQFGYTF. CDR3 sequence (DNA): TGTGCCGTCGTCTCGCAGTTTGGCTACACCTTC.

The CDR3 DNA follows: TGTGCCTGGAGTGTGGGGGACAATGAGCAGTTCTTC. Protein: CAWSVGDNEQFF. The J gene is TRBJ2-1, the V gene TRBV30; D might be TRBD1 or TRBD2, each matching 5 bases. The CDR3 length is 12 residues. CDR1 is GTSNPN, CDR2 SVGIG, per germline (reference sequence). With 0 bases removed from V and 5 bases from J, the gap between germline ends came to 5 bases. The full variable domain, rest sourced from reference TRBV30 and TRBJ2-1, is SQTIHQWPATLVQPVGSPLSLECTVEGTSNPNLYWYRQAAGRGLQLLFYSVGIGQISSEVPQNLSASRPQDRQFILSSKKLLLSDSGFYLCAWSVGDNEQFFGPGTRLTVL.

This chain joins TRBV6-5 and TRBJ2-2; 9 nucleotides agree with TRBD2. The V gene's germline CDR1 is MNHEY and CDR2 SVGAGI. V lost 4 bases, J lost 1 base, and 4 bases stayed unmatched. The CDR3 has 16 residues. CDR3 nucleotides: TGTGCCAGCAGTTTCCCGACTAGCGGGAACACCGGGGAGCTGTTTTTT. Its translation: CASSFPTSGNTGELFF.

This clonotype was detected ten times or more. The gene calls are TRBV27 and TRBJ1-1; possible D gene TRBD1, 5 bases. Between the trimmed V and J ends, which lost 3 bases and 4 bases, there was a span of 9 bases. Germline-derived CDR1 and CDR2 are MNHEY and SMNVEV (reference sequence). This CDR3 is 13 amino acids long. The CDR3 DNA reads as TGTGCCAGCAGTTTCCAGGGATCCACTGAAGCTTTCTTT. This codes for CASSFQGSTEAFF.

This clonotype has only a few counts. The chain combines TRBV9 with TRBJ2-4; 9 nucleotides agree with TRBD1. The J call is in doubt because the DNA end fits TRBJ2-5 better. Germline values: CDR1 SGDLS, CDR2 YYNGEE. This CDR3 is built from 13 residues. This CDR3 reads CASSETGGKTQYF. Here the CDR3 DNA reads TGTGCCAGCAGCGAGACAGGGGGGAAGACCCAGTACTTC.

A word on this clonotype: A much larger clone lies one base from this, so it may be a read error. The V and J genes are TRBV29-1 and TRBJ2-5; perhaps TRBD2 as D (5 bases). Germline loops: CDR1 SQVTM, CDR2 ANQGSEA. CDR3 length: 14 amino acids. The V and J ends lost 6 bases and 0 bases respectively, with 14 bases between them. This chain's CDR3 is CSVLAAGNQETQYF. As DNA, the CDR3 is TGCAGCGTCCTGGCCGCCGGGAACCAAGAGACCCAGTACTTC.

This clonotype showed up just a few times. The chain joins TRBV18 to TRBJ2-1, with D tentatively TRBD2 (6 bases). The CDR3 runs 14 residues. Trimming pared 0 bases from V and 5 bases from J, leaving 8 bases between. From germline, CDR1 is KGHSH and CDR2 LQKENI. The CDR3 is CASSPPRLDNEQFF. DNA of the CDR3: TGTGCCAGCTCACCACCGCGACTAGACAATGAGCAGTTCTTC.

The chain carries TRBV10-2 and TRBJ2-3, with 10 bases that match TRBD2. Germline-derived CDR1 and CDR2 are WSHSY and SAAADI. Trimming removed 0 bases from V and 3 bases from J; junction bases left unmatched: 9. The CDR3 spans 18 residues. CDR3 sequence: CASSESGASGSLTDTQYF. As DNA, the CDR3 is TGCGCCAGCAGTGAGTCAGGAGCTAGCGGGAGTTTGACAGATACGCAGTATTTT.

The chain combines TRBV9 with TRBJ2-5; no clear D. The V and J ends lost 0 bases and 5 bases respectively, with 11 bases between them. This CDR3 comprises 14 residues. Germline CDR1 reads SGDLS; CDR2 reads YYNGEE. In DNA, the CDR3 is TGTGCCAGCAGCGTAGGACCGCAGAGGGAGACCCAGTACTTC. Encoded protein: CASSVGPQRETQYF.

This sequence joins TRBV6-5 and TRBJ2-3, with D perhaps matching TRBD1 or TRBD2 (6 bases each). Germline values: CDR1 MNHEY, CDR2 SVGAGI. Between the trimmed V and J ends, which lost 7 bases and 1 base, there was a span of 12 bases. This CDR3 comprises 14 residues. In nucleotides, the CDR3 is TGTGCCAGCAAGAAGGGGGAGGGCACAGATACGCAGTATTTT. Translated: CASKKGEGTDTQYF.

This chain links TRBV7-3 with TRBJ1-1; the D is unclear. Germline V gene sequence: CDR1 SGHTA, CDR2 FQGTGA. The length of the CDR3 is 13 residues. Trimming pared 5 bases from V and 8 bases from J, leaving 15 bases between. CDR3 DNA: TGTGCCAGCAGCGTCTCCCCAATTGGGGAAGCTTTCTTT. Translation: CASSVSPIGEAFF.